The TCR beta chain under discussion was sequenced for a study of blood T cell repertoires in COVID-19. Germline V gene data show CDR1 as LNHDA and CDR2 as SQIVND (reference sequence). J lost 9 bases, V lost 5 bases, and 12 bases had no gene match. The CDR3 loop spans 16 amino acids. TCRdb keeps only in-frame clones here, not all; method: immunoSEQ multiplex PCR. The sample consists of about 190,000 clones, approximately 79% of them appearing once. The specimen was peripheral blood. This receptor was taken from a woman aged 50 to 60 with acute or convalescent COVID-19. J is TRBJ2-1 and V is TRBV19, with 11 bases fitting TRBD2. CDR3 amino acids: CASSALTSGKRGEQFF. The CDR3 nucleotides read TGTGCCAGTAGTGCCCTGACTAGCGGGAAAAGAGGTGAGCAGTTCTTC.